These 13 T cell receptor beta chains came from one sample sequenced in a study of control samples from healthy donors and cancer patients. Sequencing used immunoSEQ multiplex PCR; TCRdb keeps in-frame clones, though not all of them. The sample contains roughly 86,000 clones, 91% of which appear only once. The sample comprised blood. These TCRs come from a man aged 30 to 39 in good health.

The CDR3 sequence is CASRAGGLETQYF. The CDR3 region has the DNA TGTGCTTCAAGGGCGGGGGGCCTGGAGACCCAGTACTTC. The chain uses TRBV28 and TRBJ2-5; 8 nucleotides align to TRBD2. Germline CDR1 MDHEN, CDR2 SYDVKM. This CDR3 region has 13 residues.

This rearrangement joins TRBV10-1 to TRBJ1-4; D might be TRBD1 (6 bases). V was shortened by 3 bases and J by 2 bases, with 10 bases between the two germline ends. CDR3 length: 15 amino acids. Germline V CDR1 and CDR2: WNHNN, SYGVQD (reference sequence). The CDR3 DNA is TGCGCCAGCAGTGACCAAACAGGGACTAATGAAAAACTGTTTTTT. This translates into CASSDQTGTNEKLFF.

The CDR3 protein is CASSSSGSGANVLTF. CDR3 in DNA: TGTGCCAGCAGCTCGTCCGGCTCTGGGGCCAACGTCCTGACTTTC. The chain employs TRBV7-3 and TRBJ2-6; no reliable D call. Germline V gives CDR1 SGHTA, CDR2 FQGTGA. The CDR3 contains 15 residues. With 4 bases removed from V and 0 bases from J, the gap between germline ends came to 7 bases. The full variable domain, completed using reference TRBV7-3 and TRBJ2-6, is GAGVSQTPSNKVTEKGKYVELRCDPISGHTALYWYRQSLGQGPEFLIYFQGTGAADDSGLPNDRFFAVRPEGSVSTLKIQRTERGDSAVYLCASSSSGSGANVLTFGAGSRLTVL.

The chain is built from TRBV18 and TRBJ2-1; TRBD1 matches 9 bases. Germline CDR1 and CDR2: KGHSH and LQKENI. The CDR3 has 16 amino acids. With V trimmed by 0 bases and J by 4 bases, 4 bases remained unmatched. The CDR3 protein is CASSPPGQGGYNEQFF. The CDR3 coding sequence is TGTGCCAGCTCACCACCGGGACAGGGTGGATACAATGAGCAGTTCTTC.

The CDR3 nucleotides are TGTGCCAGCAGCCAAGGCTCGGTGTCGTACAATGAGCAGTTCTTC. As protein: CASSQGSVSYNEQFF. J is TRBJ2-1 and V is TRBV3-1 (or the pseudogene TRBV3-2); D gene ambiguous. The CDR3 is made up of 15 amino acids. Trimming took 1 base from V and 4 from J, leaving 11 bases between them. In germline, CDR1 is LGHDT, CDR2 YNNKEL (reference sequence).

The rearrangement links TRBV28 to TRBJ1-5, with 9 bases aligning to TRBD1. This CDR3 is 14 amino acids long. V gave up 6 bases and J gave up 1 base; unmatched junction bases: 1. From germline, CDR1 is MDHEN and CDR2 SYDVKM. The CDR3 spells CASRGTGSNQPQHF. In DNA form, the CDR3 reads TGTGCCAGCAGGGGGACAGGGAGCAATCAGCCCCAGCATTTT.

The rearrangement joins TRBV30 to TRBJ1-4, with 9 bases lining up with TRBD1. Per the germline V gene, CDR1 is GTSNPN and CDR2 is SVGIG (reference sequence). The CDR3 runs to 15 residues. The V and J ends lost 2 bases and 4 bases, in that order; junction bases with no gene match: 5. CDR3 sequence: CAWSIGQGINEKLFF. The CDR3 DNA reads TGTGCCTGGAGTATTGGACAGGGGATTAATGAAAAACTGTTTTTT.

The V and J genes are TRBV18 and TRBJ1-1; D may be TRBD1 (6 bases). The CDR3 loop spans 17 amino acids. CDR1 KGHSH and CDR2 LQKENI come from the germline V gene. Trimming removed 4 bases at V and 0 bases at J, with 18 bases between. The CDR3 loop is CASSQNSWGAMNTEAFF. In DNA form, the CDR3 reads TGTGCCAGCTCACAGAATTCGTGGGGGGCAATGAACACTGAAGCTTTCTTT.

V is TRBV6-5 and J is TRBJ1-4, with 7 bases fitting TRBD1. Germline V CDR1 and CDR2: MNHEY, SVGAGI. The trim removed 6 bases at V and 3 bases at J, leaving 4 bases unmatched. This CDR3 spans 14 amino acids. In nucleotides, the CDR3 is TGTGCCAGCAGGACAGGGATAGCTAATGAAAAACTGTTTTTT. Its translation is CASRTGIANEKLFF.

This rearrangement joins TRBV19 to TRBJ1-2; D might be TRBD1 (6 bases). The CDR3 extends over 15 amino acids. Per the germline V gene, CDR1 is LNHDA and CDR2 is SQIVND (reference sequence). V lost 3 bases and J 2 bases, leaving 13 bases between the germline ends. DNA for the CDR3: TGTGCCAGTAGTATGAGGGGGACAAGGAACTATGGCTACACCTTC. It is translated as CASSMRGTRNYGYTF.

The chain carries TRBV19 and TRBJ2-7; 9 bases agree with TRBD1. The length of the CDR3 is 17 residues. Per germline, CDR1 LNHDA and CDR2 SQIVND (reference sequence). Unmatched junction bases numbered 15, after V lost 6 bases and J lost 3 bases. CDR3 residues: CASRNYVPGQGGYEQYF. The CDR3 nucleotides are TGTGCCAGTAGAAACTACGTCCCGGGACAGGGAGGCTACGAGCAGTACTTC.

The genes are TRBV10-2 and TRBJ2-5; TRBD2 matches 11 bases. The V gene's germline CDR1 is WSHSY and CDR2 SAAADI. This CDR3 spans 13 amino acids. V shed 6 bases, J shed 3 bases, and the junction held 0 bases outside the gene matches. This CDR3 is CASRLAGEETQYF. The CDR3 DNA is TGCGCCAGCAGACTAGCGGGGGAAGAGACCCAGTACTTC.

This clone appeared once. This chain connects TRBV5-1 to TRBJ2-7; D gene uncertain. CDR3 length: 11 amino acids. The V gene's germline CDR1 is SGHRS and CDR2 YFSETQ. Trimming took 2 bases from V and 3 from J, leaving 3 bases between them. CDR3 sequence: CASSLGYEQYF. DNA of the CDR3: TGCGCCAGCAGCTTAGGCTACGAGCAGTACTTC.